These T cell receptor beta chains were read from a single sample in a study of OX40 agonist ivuxolimab in advanced cancers. The assay was immunoSEQ multiplex PCR, and TCRdb's table has in-frame clones only and misses some. Among under 90,000 clones listed, roughly 84% were seen once. The sequencing here drew on CD4+ or CD8+ T cells sorted from blood, taken in a trial of the OX40 agonist ivuxolimab. These receptors all stem from an adult with an advanced solid tumor such as melanoma, head and neck, liver or kidney cancer. Both conserved end residues are part of each CDR3. Clone size, where shown, is once, few, many, or a class for clones that have expanded.

clone_size v_call cdr3_length cdr3_aa
. TRBV7-2 17 CASSHRLTSGRLYEQYF
once TRBV7-2 14 CASSLFSMNTEAFF
. TRBV11-2 15 CASSPTAGYDNEQFF
once TRBV10-2 12 CASRLGQETQYF
. TRBV10-1 14 CAIPTRYRIYEQYF
. TRBV10-3 13 CAIGPGTAYGYTF
. TRBV4-3 16 CASSQRGQGGTDTQYF
. TRBV11-2 15 CASSLESFGANVLTF
. TRBV20-1 10 CSAVIETQYF
. TRBV5-6 15 CASSLGPQGHYGYTF
. TRBV6-5 14 CASSTEAWGTEAFF
. TRBV2 14 CASRPTGVGQPQHF
once TRBV5-1 16 CASSFGQRSGANVLTF
. TRBV7-9 13 CASSQQGAYGYTF
. TRBV19 15 CASSFDKSSGNTIYF
. TRBV4-3 15 CASSQNPYALSALHF
. TRBV7-3 15 CASSLTGSAPEEQYF
. TRBV7-2 15 CASSLEGTGGSPLHF
. TRBV7-6 16 CASSLADARSPDTQYF
. TRBV11-3 15 CASSPRAAGGSEQYF
. TRBV6-1 16 CASSDDGTSTGNTIYF
once TRBV5-1 14 CASSRLAGEYEQYF
. TRBV7-8 16 CASSPLGQDRNEKLFF
few TRBV27 11 CASRGGNTIYF
few TRBV2 13 CASSLDRGNEQFF
. TRBV9 14 CASSVDAGNQPQHF
. TRBV7-2 15 CASSSRDRVRDTIYF